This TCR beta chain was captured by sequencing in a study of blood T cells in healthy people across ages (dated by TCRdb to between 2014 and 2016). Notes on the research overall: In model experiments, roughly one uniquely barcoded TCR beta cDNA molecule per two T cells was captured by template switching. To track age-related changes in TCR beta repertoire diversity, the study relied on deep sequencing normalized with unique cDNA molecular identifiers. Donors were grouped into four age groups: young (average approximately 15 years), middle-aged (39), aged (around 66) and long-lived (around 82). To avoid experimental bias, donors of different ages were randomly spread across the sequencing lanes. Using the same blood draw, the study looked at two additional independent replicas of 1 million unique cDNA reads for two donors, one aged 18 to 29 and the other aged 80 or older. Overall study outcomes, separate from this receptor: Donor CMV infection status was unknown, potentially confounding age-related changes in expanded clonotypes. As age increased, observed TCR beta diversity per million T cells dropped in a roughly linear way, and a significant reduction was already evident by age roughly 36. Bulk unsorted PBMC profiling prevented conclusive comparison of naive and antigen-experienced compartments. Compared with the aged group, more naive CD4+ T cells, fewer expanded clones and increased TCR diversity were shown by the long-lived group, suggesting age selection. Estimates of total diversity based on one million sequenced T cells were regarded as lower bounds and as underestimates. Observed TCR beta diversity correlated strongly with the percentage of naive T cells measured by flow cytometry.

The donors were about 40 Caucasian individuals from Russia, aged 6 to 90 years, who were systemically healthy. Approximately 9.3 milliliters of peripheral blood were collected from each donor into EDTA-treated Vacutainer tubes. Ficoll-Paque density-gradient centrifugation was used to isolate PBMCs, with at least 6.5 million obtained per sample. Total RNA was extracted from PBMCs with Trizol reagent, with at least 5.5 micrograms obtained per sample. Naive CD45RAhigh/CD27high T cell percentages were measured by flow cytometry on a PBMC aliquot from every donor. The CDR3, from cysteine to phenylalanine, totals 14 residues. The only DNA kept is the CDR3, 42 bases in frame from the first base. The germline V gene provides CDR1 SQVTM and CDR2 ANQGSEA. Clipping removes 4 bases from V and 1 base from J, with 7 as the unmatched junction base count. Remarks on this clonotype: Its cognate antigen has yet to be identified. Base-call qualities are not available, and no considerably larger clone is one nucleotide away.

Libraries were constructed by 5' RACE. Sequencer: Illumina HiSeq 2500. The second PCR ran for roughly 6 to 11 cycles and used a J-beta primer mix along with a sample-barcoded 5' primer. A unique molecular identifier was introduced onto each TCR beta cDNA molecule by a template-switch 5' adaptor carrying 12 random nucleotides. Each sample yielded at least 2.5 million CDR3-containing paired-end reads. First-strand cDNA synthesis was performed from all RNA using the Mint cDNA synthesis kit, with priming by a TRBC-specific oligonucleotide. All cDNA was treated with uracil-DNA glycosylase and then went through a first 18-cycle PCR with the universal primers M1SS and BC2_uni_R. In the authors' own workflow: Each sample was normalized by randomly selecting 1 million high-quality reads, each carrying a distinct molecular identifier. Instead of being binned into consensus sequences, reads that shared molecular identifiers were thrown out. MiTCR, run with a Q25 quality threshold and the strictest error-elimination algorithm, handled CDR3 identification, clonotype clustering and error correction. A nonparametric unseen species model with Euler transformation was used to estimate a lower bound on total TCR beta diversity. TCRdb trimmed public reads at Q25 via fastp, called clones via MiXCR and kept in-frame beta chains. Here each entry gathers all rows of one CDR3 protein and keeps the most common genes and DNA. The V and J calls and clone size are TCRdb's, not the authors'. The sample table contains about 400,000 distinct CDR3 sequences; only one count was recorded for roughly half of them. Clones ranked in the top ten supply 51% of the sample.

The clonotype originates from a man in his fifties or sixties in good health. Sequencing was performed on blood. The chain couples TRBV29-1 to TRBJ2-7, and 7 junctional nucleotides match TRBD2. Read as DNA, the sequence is TGCAGCGTTGTCTGGCAGGGAGGGTCCTACGAGCAGTACTTC. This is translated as CSVVWQGGSYEQYF.